A selection of T cell receptor beta chains follows, all from one sample in a study of control samples from healthy donors and cancer patients. The method was immunoSEQ multiplex PCR; TCRdb's version includes in-frame clones alone and lacks a portion of them. The data contain about 150,000 clones, 94% of them singletons. Material: blood. The receptors were gathered from a middle-aged woman in good health. The CDR3 runs from the conserved cysteine through the conserved F or W. D genes are given only for firm matches. Only part of the rows carry a size: once, few, many, or a class if the clone is expanded.

>14|NA|TRBV15|TRBJ1-1|NA
CATSRDYWGTEAFF
TGTGCCACCAGCAGAGATTATTGGGGAACTGAAGCTTTCTTT
>13|NA|TRBV27|TRBJ1-1|NA
CASSIGRNTEAFF
TGTGCCAGCAGTATAGGTAGGAACACTGAAGCTTTCTTT
>15|TRBD1|TRBV7-3|TRBJ2-6|once
CASSPQGDGANVLTF
TGTGCCAGCAGCCCTCAGGGGGATGGGGCCAACGTCCTGACTTTC
>16|NA|TRBV5-4|TRBJ1-2|NA
CASNSQGIGPNYGYTF
TGTGCCAGCAACTCACAGGGAATAGGGCCCAACTATGGCTACACCTTC
>12|NA|TRBV28|TRBJ2-2|NA
CASIASTGELFF
TGTGCCAGCATAGCTTCTACCGGGGAGCTGTTTTTT
>15|NA|TRBV5-6|TRBJ2-7|NA
CASSAGQSTYYEQYF
TGTGCCAGCAGCGCCGGACAGTCAACTTACTACGAGCAGTACTTC
>13|TRBD1|TRBV12-3/TRBV12-4|TRBJ1-2|NA
CASSRGQGHGYTF
TGTGCCAGCAGCCGGGGACAGGGCCATGGCTACACCTTC
>15|TRBD1|TRBV19|TRBJ2-3|NA
CASRETGGLLDTQYF
TGTGCCAGTAGGGAGACAGGGGGCCTGTTAGATACGCAGTATTTT
>12|NA|TRBV19|TRBJ1-5|NA
CASSASVQPQHF
TGTGCCAGTAGTGCCTCAGTCCAGCCCCAGCATTTT
>11|NA|TRBV2|TRBJ2-7|NA
CASTRLNEQYF
TGTGCCAGCACACGGCTGAACGAGCAGTACTTC
>14|NA|TRBV10-2|TRBJ1-5|NA
CASSETRSNQPQHF
TGCGCCAGCAGTGAAACTAGAAGCAATCAGCCCCAGCATTTT
>17|TRBD1|TRBV27|TRBJ2-1|NA
CASSLTGGLSSYNEQFF
TGTGCCAGCAGTTTAACAGGGGGCCTTTCCTCCTACAATGAGCAGTTCTTC
>16|TRBD1|TRBV5-1|TRBJ1-4|NA
CASSSGTGEGTEKLFF
TGCGCCAGCAGCTCCGGGACAGGGGAAGGAACGGAAAAACTGTTTTTT
>9|NA|TRBV27|TRBJ2-1|once
CASGKEQFF
TGTGCCAGCGGTAAAGAGCAGTTCTTC
>13|NA|TRBV7-9|TRBJ1-5|NA
CASSLNSPQPQHF
TGTGCCAGCAGCTTAAATTCCCCTCAGCCCCAGCATTTT
>15|TRBD1|TRBV19|TRBJ1-6|NA
CATQEGTGILSPLHF
TGTGCCACCCAGGAGGGGACAGGAATACTTTCACCCCTCCACTTT
>14|NA|TRBV7-2|TRBJ1-4|once
CASSLGLNNEKLFF
TGTGCCAGCAGCTTGGGACTGAATAATGAAAAACTGTTTTTT
>14|NA|TRBV19|TRBJ1-2|NA
CASSITRDAYGYTF
TGTGCCAGTAGTATAACCAGGGATGCCTATGGCTACACCTTC
>17|TRBD2|TRBV9|TRBJ2-1|NA
CASSVQGGTSGSGEQFF
TGTGCCAGCAGCGTACAAGGAGGGACTAGCGGGAGTGGTGAGCAGTTCTTC
>13|TRBD1|TRBV19|TRBJ2-5|NA
CASRDRGQETQYF
TGTGCCAGTCGGGACAGGGGGCAAGAGACCCAGTACTTC
>12|NA|TRBV19|TRBJ1-2|NA
CATGQRGYGYTF
TGTGCCACTGGACAGAGGGGTTATGGCTACACCTTC
>16|NA|TRBV11-2|TRBJ1-3|NA
CASSLGNSGSGNTIYF
TGTGCCAGCAGCTTAGGAAACAGCGGCTCTGGAAACACCATATATTTT
>13|TRBD1|TRBV27|TRBJ2-7|NA
CASSEDRAYEQYF
TGTGCCAGCAGTGAGGACAGGGCCTACGAGCAGTACTTC
>15|NA|TRBV7-2|TRBJ1-1|NA
CASSLGMGVNTEAFF
TGTGCCAGCAGCCTGGGAATGGGTGTGAACACTGAAGCTTTCTTT
>13|NA|TRBV5-1|TRBJ2-2|NA
CASSWDQTGELFF
TGCGCCAGCAGCTGGGATCAAACCGGGGAGCTGTTTTTT
>12|NA|TRBV10-3|TRBJ2-5|NA
CAISEFQETQYF
TGTGCCATCAGTGAGTTCCAAGAGACCCAGTACTTC
>17|NA|TRBV7-2|TRBJ1-4|once
CASSFAAGGHGDEKLFF
TGTGCCAGCAGCTTCGCCGCGGGAGGGCACGGGGATGAAAAACTGTTTTTT
>15|NA|TRBV5-1|TRBJ2-5|once
CASSLVQGNRETQYF
TGCGCCAGCAGCTTGGTTCAGGGTAACCGGGAGACCCAGTACTTC
>14|NA|TRBV6-5|TRBJ1-2|NA
CASRDVRTDSGYTF
TGTGCCAGCAGGGACGTTAGGACAGACTCCGGCTACACCTTC